This entry lists 16 T cell receptor beta chains sequenced from one sample in a study of cytomegalovirus exposure and HLA in healthy donors. The PCR made use of 60 Vbeta and 13 Jbeta primers. The method was immunoSEQ multiplex PCR; TCRdb's version includes in-frame clones alone and lacks a portion of them. This sample has around 200,000 clones, with roughly three quarters found just once. Sequences were obtained from PBMCs. These receptors were collected from a male donor in good health and CMV-seronegative.

The gene calls are TRBV15 and TRBJ2-1; 10 bases fit TRBD2. J gave up 8 bases and V 1 base, and 20 bases lay outside the gene matches. The CDR3 length is 20 residues. CDR1 and CDR2 from the germline V gene are LNHNV and YYDKDF (reference sequence). CDR3 DNA sequence: TGTGCCACCAGCAGAGGACAGGCGGCTAGCGGGAGAAAGGCTGGCCATGAGCAGTTCTTC. It specifies CATSRGQAASGRKAGHEQFF. The complete variable domain, with remaining parts taken from reference TRBV15 and TRBJ2-1, reads DAMVIQNPRYQVTQFGKPVTLSCSQTLNHNVMYWYQQKSSQAPKLLFHYYDKDFNNEADTPDNFQSRRPNTSFCFLDIRSPGLGDTAMYLCATSRGQAASGRKAGHEQFFGPGTRLTVL.

The chain employs TRBV5-1 and TRBJ1-5, with 9 bases that match TRBD1. Losses at the gene ends were 4 bases for V and 5 bases for J; bases not matched to a gene: 7. The CDR3 is 15 amino acids. CDR1 is SGHRS, CDR2 YFSETQ, per germline. The CDR3 DNA is TGCGCCAGCAGCCCTACGACAGGGGGGGATCAGCCCCAGCATTTT. Translation: CASSPTTGGDQPQHF.

The gene calls are TRBV6-5 and TRBJ1-6; 7 nucleotides line up with TRBD1. The CDR3 runs to 13 residues. After removal of 5 bases from V and 8 bases from J, the junction contained 3 bases not matched to a gene. Germline CDR1 and CDR2: MNHEY and SVGAGI. This CDR3 is CASSRQGDSPLHF. CDR3 coding DNA: TGTGCCAGCAGTCGACAGGGCGATTCACCCCTCCACTTT.

CDR3 protein: CASSYSFAGNQPQHF. Written as DNA, the CDR3 is TGTGCCAGCAGTTACTCGTTCGCAGGCAATCAGCCCCAGCATTTT. The V and J genes are TRBV6-5 and TRBJ1-5; D gene uncertain. Trimming pared 0 bases from V and 2 bases from J, leaving 8 bases between. Per germline, CDR1 MNHEY and CDR2 SVGAGI. The CDR3 runs to 15 residues.

The count of this clone is one. Other DNA variants within this sample encode the same CDR3. V usage is TRBV6-5 and J usage is TRBJ2-2; 8 bases fit TRBD2. The CDR3 extends over 15 amino acids. V shed 0 bases and J 4 bases; nucleotides not matched to a gene: 1. Germline V lookup: CDR1 MNHEY, CDR2 SVGAGI. In DNA form, the CDR3 reads TGTGCCAGCAGTTACTCCGGGGGGGGCACCGGGGAGCTGTTTTTT. Its translation is CASSYSGGGTGELFF.

The chain couples TRBV27 to TRBJ2-1; a weak D match, TRBD2 (5 bases). V lost 0 bases and J 7 bases, leaving 10 bases between the germline ends. Looked up from germline, CDR1 is MNHEY and CDR2 is SMNVEV (reference sequence). CDR3 length: 14 residues. The CDR3 DNA sequence: TGTGCCAGCAGTTTATCGGGAGCTTGGAATGAGCAGTTCTTC. It encodes CASSLSGAWNEQFF.

The V call is TRBV7-9, the J call TRBJ1-2; 7 bases line up with TRBD1. Germline loops: CDR1 SEHNR, CDR2 FQNEAQ (reference sequence). The CDR3 consists of 16 residues. V lost 5 bases to trimming and J lost 0 bases; unmatched junction nucleotides: 9. The CDR3 nucleotides are TGTGCCAGCAGCGATACAGGGGTGGAAGCTAACTATGGCTACACCTTC. This encodes CASSDTGVEANYGYTF.

The CDR3 protein is CASSLPKAGNTIYF. CDR3 DNA: TGTGCCAGCAGCCTCCCTAAAGCCGGAAACACCATATATTTT. The J gene is TRBJ1-3, the V gene TRBV28, with D unresolved. CDR3 length: 14 amino acids. CDR1 is MDHEN and CDR2 is SYDVKM in the germline V gene. V was clipped by 6 bases and J by 4 bases, with 13 bases between them.

The chain has TRBV7-2 and TRBJ2-1; 8 positions agree with TRBD2. Germline V gives CDR1 SGHTA, CDR2 FQGNSA. This CDR3 has 16 amino acids. The V gene end was trimmed by 3 bases and the J gene end by 5 bases; junction bases not matched to a gene: 9. The DNA of the CDR3 is TGTGCCAGCAGCTTGAGCGGGAGTGGGGCCAACAATGAGCAGTTCTTC. This translates into CASSLSGSGANNEQFF.

This clone was detected only once. The chain joins TRBV9 to TRBJ1-2, with D unresolved. The CDR3 sequence is 13 residues long. The V end was cut by 5 bases, the J end by 5 bases, with 13 bases between. Looked up from germline, CDR1 is SGDLS and CDR2 is YYNGEE. CDR3 DNA: TGTGCCAGCAGTCCGCCACTAGGGTATGGCTACACCTTC. Protein product: CASSPPLGYGYTF. Full variable domain (outside the CDR3, taken from reference TRBV9 and TRBJ1-2): DSGVTQTPKHLITATGQRVTLRCSPRSGDLSVYWYQQSLDQGLQFLIQYYNGEERAKGNILERFSAQQFPDLHSELNLSSLELGDSALYFCASSPPLGYGYTFGSGTRLTVV.

This chain links TRBV19 with TRBJ2-7; tentative D call: TRBD1 (5 bases). The V gene's germline CDR1 is LNHDA and CDR2 SQIVND (reference sequence). V gave up 0 bases and J gave up 1 base, with 7 bases separating them. This CDR3 has 14 amino acids. CDR3 protein: CASSIDDRSYEQYF. In nucleotides, the CDR3 is TGTGCCAGTAGTATAGATGACAGATCCTACGAGCAGTACTTC. The full variable domain, rest sourced from reference TRBV19 and TRBJ2-7, is DGGITQSPKYLFRKEGQNVTLSCEQNLNHDAMYWYRQDPGQGLRLIYYSQIVNDFQKGDIAEGYSVSREKKESFPLTVTSAQKNPTAFYLCASSIDDRSYEQYFGPGTRLTVT.

CDR3 residues: CASSQDSAGLSTNEKLFF. CDR3 sequence (DNA): TGCGCCAGCAGCCAAGATTCGGCAGGGTTAAGCACTAATGAAAAACTGTTTTTT. The rearrangement joins TRBV4-3 to TRBJ1-4; maybe TRBD1 (5 bases). CDR3 length: 18 amino acids. V lost 0 bases and J lost 2, with 16 bases in between. Germline CDR1 is LGHNA and CDR2 is YSLEER.

This clone showed up just once. The chain combines TRBV6-1 with TRBJ1-5; no reliable D call. This CDR3 has 14 residues. The germline CDR1 and CDR2 sequences are MNHNS and SASEGT. Trimming shortened V by 8 bases and J by 1 base, and 12 bases separated the two germline ends. The chain's CDR3 is CASGGGVSNQPQHF. The CDR3 coding sequence is TGTGCCAGCGGCGGCGGGGTGAGCAATCAGCCCCAGCATTTT.

This chain joins TRBV16 and TRBJ1-5; D gene unclear. From germline, CDR1 is KGHSY and CDR2 FQNENV. Trimming stripped 4 bases from V and 0 bases from J, with 10 bases between. The length of the CDR3 is 15 residues. The CDR3 loop is CASSPAEYSNQPQHF. CDR3 sequence (DNA): TGTGCCAGCAGCCCCGCGGAGTATAGCAATCAGCCCCAGCATTTT.

The chain carries TRBV4-3 and TRBJ2-5, with D possibly being TRBD2 (6 bases). The tail of the sequence fits TRBJ2-7 better, so the J call may be wrong. This CDR3 comprises 14 residues. Germline CDR1 reads LGHNA; CDR2 reads YSLEER. The CDR3 DNA follows: TGCGCCAGCAGCCAAGAGGCTAGCGCTTACGAGCAGTACTTC. Protein product: CASSQEASAYEQYF.

The chain couples TRBV10-3 to TRBJ2-1, with 14 bases identical to TRBD2. V lost 6 bases to trimming and J lost 2 bases; unmatched junction nucleotides: 9. Germline V CDR1 and CDR2: ENHRY, SYGVKD. This CDR3 is built from 18 residues. The CDR3 bases are TGTGCCATCAGCTCCGGGACTAGCGGGAGATTCCCCTACAATGAGCAGTTCTTC. Translating gives CAISSGTSGRFPYNEQFF.